The 4 T cell receptor beta chains given below trace back to one sample, sequenced in a study of blood T cell repertoires in COVID-19. This table comes from immunoSEQ multiplex PCR, and its TCRdb copy is limited to in-frame clones, with some not included. The data contain around 130,000 clones, just under 80% of them singletons. The specimen sequenced was peripheral blood. The source is a man between 60 and 75 years old with active or convalescent COVID-19.

The chain recombines TRBV5-1 with TRBJ2-5; 8 bases are shared with TRBD1. V was clipped by 4 bases and J by 5 bases; unmatched bases: 10. The germline V gene has CDR1 SGHRS and CDR2 YFSETQ. CDR3 size: 15 residues. CDR3 nucleotides: TGCGCCAGCAGCCAGGTCGACAGGGGTGACGAGACCCAGTACTTC. Protein: CASSQVDRGDETQYF.

A remark on this clone: Other DNA sequences of this sample code for an identical CDR3. This chain connects TRBV6-2 or TRBV6-3 to TRBJ2-6, with a weak D call TRBD2 (5 bases). The CDR3 is made up of 16 amino acids. With 4 bases removed from V and 0 bases from J, the gap between germline ends came to 10 bases. In germline, CDR1 is MNHEY, CDR2 SVGEGT. Here the CDR3 reads CASSSPRDSGANVLTF. The CDR3 nucleotides read TGTGCCAGCAGTTCCCCGAGGGACTCTGGGGCCAACGTCCTGACTTTC.

This clone is a singleton in its sample. The V call is TRBV28, the J call TRBJ1-1; D is unclear. The CDR3 totals 14 residues. V lost 8 bases and J 6 bases, leaving 19 bases between the germline ends. Germline CDR1 MDHEN, CDR2 SYDVKM. CDR3 amino acids: CASVLSGDNAEAFF. CDR3 in DNA: TGTGCCAGCGTCCTAAGCGGGGATAACGCTGAAGCTTTCTTT.

The rearrangement uses TRBV30 and TRBJ1-3, with a weak D call TRBD1 (5 bases). From germline, CDR1 is GTSNPN and CDR2 SVGIG (reference sequence). Trimming pared 2 bases from V and 0 bases from J, leaving 8 bases between. The CDR3 contains 14 residues. The CDR3 nucleotides read TGTGCCTGGAGTCTCGGGGGCTCTGGAAACACCATATATTTT. Its translation: CAWSLGGSGNTIYF.